This TCR beta chain stems from a study of T cells in localized non-small cell lung cancer. Study findings and constraints: A single tumor region was sequenced, leaving heterogeneity possible. Highest T cell clonality was seen in uninvolved adjacent lung, surpassing that measured in tumor. Adjacent lung exhibited a median of approximately 50 among the 100 most abundant tumor clones.

The CDR3 is 16 amino acids. Per germline, CDR1 SGHTA and CDR2 FQGNSA. V shed 4 bases and J 5 bases; nucleotides not matched to a gene: 7. Regarding this clone: Its cognate antigen is unknown.

TCRdb keeps only in-frame clones here, not all; method: immunoSEQ multiplex PCR. The data show roughly 34,000 clones, about 85% seen once. The source material was peripheral blood mononuclear cells, sampled before any cancer treatment. The chain uses TRBV7-2 and TRBJ2-3; 12 bases agree with TRBD2. The clonotype was recovered from a man aged 40 to 69 with stage III lung adenocarcinoma. Here the CDR3 DNA reads TGTGCCAGCAGCTCCCGACTAGCGGGGGCGGGAGATACGCAGTATTTT. Protein product: CASSSRLAGAGDTQYF.